This passage covers 26 T cell receptor beta chains from one sample sequenced in a study of blood T cell repertoires in COVID-19. Produced via immunoSEQ multiplex PCR; TCRdb's table is partial and in-frame only. Found here are around 110,000 clones, just over 85% of them singletons; the top ten hold 4% to 5.5%. Sample: peripheral blood. The origin of the receptors is a man between 40 and 49 years old with acute or convalescent COVID-19.

V gene TRBV7-2 combines with J gene TRBJ1-1; 12 bases line up with TRBD1. This CDR3 comprises 13 residues. Trimming cost V 5 bases and J 9 bases; bases outside gene matches: 4. The V gene's germline CDR1 is SGHTA and CDR2 FQGNSA. CDR3 DNA: TGTGCCAGCAGCCGGGACAGGGGGCGTCAAGCTTTCTTT. It translates to CASSRDRGRQAFF.

The V call is TRBV11-2, the J call TRBJ1-2; 9 bases align to TRBD1. V gave up 5 bases and J gave up 7 bases; unmatched junction bases: 14. This CDR3 is 16 amino acids long. Germline values: CDR1 SGHAT, CDR2 FQNNGV. The CDR3 coding sequence is TGTGCCAGCAGCCCAAGGGGTGCCACAGGGGGCGTTGGCTACACCTTC. Amino acid sequence: CASSPRGATGGVGYTF.

The rearrangement links TRBV3-1 (or the pseudogene TRBV3-2) to TRBJ2-5; 11 bases fit TRBD1. The germline gives CDR1 LGHDT, CDR2 YNNKEL (reference sequence). Trimming at V came to 8 bases and at J to 4 bases, leaving 9 bases not matched to a gene. This CDR3 has 15 amino acids. The CDR3 reads CASVGPGQGGETQYF. CDR3 nucleotides: TGTGCCAGCGTCGGTCCGGGACAGGGGGGAGAGACCCAGTACTTC.

The chain combines TRBV19 with TRBJ2-7; TRBD1 matches 7 bases. CDR3 length: 14 amino acids. Germline lookup yields CDR1 LNHDA and CDR2 SQIVND (reference sequence). Trimming cost V 3 bases and J 2 bases; bases outside gene matches: 4. CDR3 in DNA: TGTGCCAGTAGTATGAGGGACAGACCCTACGAGCAGTACTTC. Translating it yields CASSMRDRPYEQYF.

V gene TRBV9 combines with J gene TRBJ1-3; 9 bases align to TRBD1. The CDR3 is made up of 16 amino acids. Germline V gene sequence: CDR1 SGDLS, CDR2 YYNGEE. Losses at the gene ends were 0 bases for V and 3 bases for J; bases not matched to a gene: 4. The CDR3 region has the DNA TGTGCCAGCAGCGTAGTGGACAGGGGCTATGGAAACACCATATATTTT. Its protein product is CASSVVDRGYGNTIYF.

This sequence joins TRBV5-4 and TRBJ2-3; a weak D match, TRBD2 (5 bases). The V gene's germline CDR1 is SGHNT and CDR2 YYREEE (reference sequence). The V and J ends lost 0 bases and 9 bases respectively, with 20 bases between them. CDR3 length: 16 residues. CDR3 coding DNA: TGTGCCAGCAGCTTGGCCGGTCGAGCGGCCTCCTCGACGCAGTATTTT. Its protein product is CASSLAGRAASSTQYF.

The chain links TRBV5-5 to TRBJ1-5; TRBD1 aligns across 10 bases. The CDR3 extends over 16 amino acids. Germline-derived CDR1 and CDR2 are SGHKS and YYEKEE (reference sequence). Trimming cost V 4 bases and J 5 bases; bases outside gene matches: 9. The CDR3 nucleotides read TGTGCCAGCAGCCCCGAGGGGGGACAGGGGCATCAGCCCCAGCATTTT. Residues: CASSPEGGQGHQPQHF. The variable domain in full, with the rest retrieved from reference TRBV5-5 and TRBJ1-5, is DAGVTQSPTHLIKTRGQQVTLRCSPISGHKSVSWYQQVLGQGPQFIFQYYEKEERGRGNFPDRFSARQFPNYSSELNVNALLLGDSALYLCASSPEGGQGHQPQHFGDGTRLSIL.

The chain carries TRBV7-2 and TRBJ2-3; 8 nucleotides align to TRBD2. With 3 bases clipped from V and 5 bases from J, the junction kept 7 bases outside the gene matches. The CDR3 contains 15 residues. Germline V gene lookup returns CDR1 SGHTA and CDR2 FQGNSA. The CDR3 protein is CASSFGLAAGDTQYF. Written as DNA, the CDR3 is TGTGCCAGCAGCTTCGGACTAGCAGCCGGAGATACGCAGTATTTT.

The chain links TRBV27 to TRBJ1-4, with a weak D call TRBD1 (6 bases). The ends were cut back, 6 bases at V and 13 bases at J, with 18 bases in the middle. Per the germline V gene, CDR1 is MNHEY and CDR2 is SMNVEV (reference sequence). This CDR3 comprises 13 residues. CDR3 protein: CASSPVVQGRLFF. Written as DNA, the CDR3 is TGTGCCAGCAGCCCAGTGGTACAGGGACGACTGTTTTTT.

The chain carries TRBV7-3 and TRBJ1-1; D possibly corresponds to TRBD1 (6 bases). The germline V gene has CDR1 SGHTA and CDR2 FQGTGA. The CDR3 is 14 residues long. The V end was cut by 5 bases, the J end by 0 bases, with 10 bases between. CDR3 sequence: CASSLQGLNTEAFF. CDR3 coding DNA: TGTGCCAGCAGCCTACAGGGTTTGAACACTGAAGCTTTCTTT.

The chain carries TRBV4-1 and TRBJ2-1; TRBD1 is a possible D gene (5 bases). This CDR3 contains 16 residues. Germline V gene lookup returns CDR1 MGHRA and CDR2 YSYEKL. With 1 base removed from V and 3 bases from J, the gap between germline ends came to 13 bases. CDR3 in DNA: TGCGCCAGCAGCCAAGTTCTAGGGGATGTCTACAATGAGCAGTTCTTC. Translated, it gives CASSQVLGDVYNEQFF.

The V and J genes are TRBV5-1 and TRBJ2-3; a possible D gene is TRBD2 (5 bases). The CDR3 is 14 amino acids. The V end was cut by 4 bases, the J end by 3 bases, with 12 bases between. Germline values: CDR1 SGHRS, CDR2 YFSETQ. The DNA for the CDR3 is TGCGCCAGCAGCCCGGACTGGCCGACAGATACGCAGTATTTT. Encoded protein: CASSPDWPTDTQYF.

This chain connects TRBV5-1 to TRBJ2-1; 8 nucleotides line up with TRBD2. The CDR3 extends over 13 amino acids. The germline CDR1 and CDR2 sequences are SGHRS and YFSETQ. V shed 2 bases, J shed 5 bases, and the junction held 0 bases outside the gene matches. The CDR3 DNA is TGCGCCAGCAGCTTACTAGCGGACAATGAGCAGTTCTTC. Its translation: CASSLLADNEQFF.

This CDR3 reads CASSPTGSEGDTEAFF. CDR3 coding DNA: TGTGCCAGCAGCCCCACGGGATCGGAGGGTGACACTGAAGCTTTCTTT. V is TRBV9 and J is TRBJ1-1; D uncertain. This CDR3 has 16 amino acids. Germline V gives CDR1 SGDLS, CDR2 YYNGEE. Trimming left V 4 bases short and J 3 bases short, with 19 bases between.

The chain employs TRBV24-1 and TRBJ2-7, with TRBD2 matching 14 bases. Trimming took 3 bases from V and 5 from J; bases not matched to a gene: 5. The CDR3 extends over 16 amino acids. Per the germline V gene, CDR1 is KGHDR and CDR2 is SFDVKD. CDR3 sequence: CATSDPGTSGRDEQYF. The CDR3 DNA follows: TGTGCCACCAGTGATCCCGGGACTAGCGGGAGAGACGAGCAGTACTTC.

This chain connects TRBV6-2 or TRBV6-3 to TRBJ1-1, with D possibly being TRBD1 (5 bases). CDR3 length equals 13 residues. The V gene's germline CDR1 is MNHEY and CDR2 SVGEGT. The V end lost 6 bases, the J end lost 11 bases, and 19 bases lay between the germline ends. CDR3 DNA: TGTGCCAGCAGCAGACGCCCCAGGGATCGGGCTTTCTTT. It translates to CASSRRPRDRAFF.

This clone was recorded only once. In DNA, the CDR3 is TGTGCCAGCAGCCAACGAGGTCAGGGGCTAAACACCATATATTTT. This encodes CASSQRGQGLNTIYF. V usage is TRBV3-1 (or the pseudogene TRBV3-2) and J usage is TRBJ1-3; D is perhaps TRBD1 (6 bases). Germline CDR1 reads LGHDT; CDR2 reads YNNKEL (reference sequence). The CDR3 totals 15 residues. Trimming took 2 bases from V and 6 from J, leaving 14 bases between them.

This clone has a single count. The V call is TRBV19, the J call TRBJ1-1; 9 nucleotides line up with TRBD1. The CDR3 consists of 16 residues. V lost 3 bases and J lost 2; bases outside the gene matches: 7. Germline V gene lookup returns CDR1 LNHDA and CDR2 SQIVND (reference sequence). CDR3 DNA: TGTGCCAGTAGTATCCTCCCGGGACAGGGAAACACTGAAGCTTTCTTT. Residues: CASSILPGQGNTEAFF.

This clone is a singleton in its sample. The V gene is TRBV6-5, the J gene TRBJ2-1; weak D call: TRBD2 (6 bases). The CDR3 totals 14 residues. Germline V gene sequence: CDR1 MNHEY, CDR2 SVGAGI. The V end lost 7 bases, the J end lost 0 bases, and 10 bases lay between the germline ends. DNA of the CDR3: TGTGCCAGCAAGGAGGGTAGCTCCTACAATGAGCAGTTCTTC. Translating it yields CASKEGSSYNEQFF.

This chain links TRBV6-2 or TRBV6-3 with TRBJ1-4; TRBD1 is a possible D gene (5 bases). This CDR3 region has 15 residues. V was cut by 5 bases and J by 5 bases, with 15 bases left in between. Germline CDR1 MNHEY, CDR2 SVGEGT. The CDR3 region has the DNA TGTGCCAGCAGTGCGATACAGGACCCAAATGAAAAACTGTTTTTT. Translated: CASSAIQDPNEKLFF.

The rearrangement uses TRBV5-4 and TRBJ2-2; D possibly corresponds to TRBD1 (7 bases). V lost 4 bases and J 4 bases, leaving 14 bases between the germline ends. Germline CDR1 SGHNT, CDR2 YYREEE (reference sequence). The CDR3 has 15 amino acids. The CDR3 nucleotides are TGTGCCAGCAGCCCCCTCCAGGGGGGCACCGGGGAGCTGTTTTTT. It specifies CASSPLQGGTGELFF.

The V and J genes are TRBV14 and TRBJ2-5, with D possibly matching TRBD2 (5 bases). Trimming removed 3 bases from V and 7 bases from J, with 18 bases in between. Looked up from germline, CDR1 is SGHDN and CDR2 is FVKESK. The CDR3 is 15 amino acids. CDR3 residues: CASSQRGFGRGTQYF. Written as DNA, the CDR3 is TGTGCCAGCAGCCAGAGAGGGTTCGGACGTGGGACCCAGTACTTC.

The DNA for the CDR3 is TGTGCCAGCAGCTTAGCGCAGGCGAACTATGGCTACACCTTC. It specifies CASSLAQANYGYTF. The genes are TRBV7-9 and TRBJ1-2; D ambiguous. The CDR3 runs to 14 residues. Trimming shortened V by 0 bases and J by 2 bases, and 7 bases separated the two germline ends. The germline V gene has CDR1 SEHNR and CDR2 FQNEAQ (reference sequence).

The chain employs TRBV19 and TRBJ1-2; weak D call: TRBD1 (5 bases). The CDR3 runs to 16 residues. Germline V CDR1 and CDR2: LNHDA, SQIVND (reference sequence). The V end was cut by 5 bases, the J end by 5 bases, with 21 bases between. CDR3 in amino acids: CASSFSDSPGVYGYTF. In nucleotides, the CDR3 is TGTGCCAGTAGTTTCTCTGATTCCCCGGGGGTTTATGGCTACACCTTC.

The chain joins TRBV5-5 to TRBJ1-1; 8 bases line up with TRBD1. The CDR3 is 16 residues long. J gave up 2 bases and V 4 bases, and 10 bases lay outside the gene matches. Germline V gives CDR1 SGHKS, CDR2 YYEKEE (reference sequence). The CDR3 protein is CASSPQGAFYNTEAFF. The CDR3 nucleotides read TGTGCCAGCAGCCCCCAGGGGGCTTTTTATAACACTGAAGCTTTCTTT. The full variable domain, in which reference TRBV5-5 and TRBJ1-1 provide the parts outside the CDR3, is DAGVTQSPTHLIKTRGQQVTLRCSPISGHKSVSWYQQVLGQGPQFIFQYYEKEERGRGNFPDRFSARQFPNYSSELNVNALLLGDSALYLCASSPQGAFYNTEAFFGQGTRLTVV.

As DNA, the CDR3 is TGTGCCAGCAGAAAAGACAGGGGGCGAGAAAAACTGTTTTTT. Its translation: CASRKDRGREKLFF. The chain is built from TRBV6-6 and TRBJ1-4, with 10 bases that match TRBD1. This CDR3 is 14 amino acids long. Trimming cost V 6 bases and J 8 bases; bases outside gene matches: 6. Germline V gene data show CDR1 as MNHNY and CDR2 as SVGAGI (reference sequence).